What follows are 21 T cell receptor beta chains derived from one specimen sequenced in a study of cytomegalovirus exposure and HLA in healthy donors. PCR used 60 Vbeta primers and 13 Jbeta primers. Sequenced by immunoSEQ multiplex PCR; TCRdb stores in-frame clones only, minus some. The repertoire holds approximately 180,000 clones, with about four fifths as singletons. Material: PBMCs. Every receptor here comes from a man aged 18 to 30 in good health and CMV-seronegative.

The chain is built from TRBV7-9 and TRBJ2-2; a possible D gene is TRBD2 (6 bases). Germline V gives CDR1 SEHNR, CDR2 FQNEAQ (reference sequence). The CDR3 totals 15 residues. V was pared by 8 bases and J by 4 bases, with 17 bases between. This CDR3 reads CASRPGGTRTGELFF. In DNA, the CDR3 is TGTGCCAGCCGACCTGGGGGGACTCGCACCGGGGAGCTGTTTTTT.

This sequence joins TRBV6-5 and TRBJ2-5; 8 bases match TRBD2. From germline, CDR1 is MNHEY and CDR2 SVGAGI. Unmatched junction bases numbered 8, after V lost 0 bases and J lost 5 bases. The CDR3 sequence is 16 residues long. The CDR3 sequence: CASSYSLAGRGETQYF. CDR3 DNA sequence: TGTGCCAGCAGTTACTCATTAGCGGGAAGGGGGGAGACCCAGTACTTC.

CDR3 DNA: TGTGCCAGCAGCTCCCTGTACGACAGGACTTCCTATGGCTACACCTTC. It yields the protein CASSSLYDRTSYGYTF. The chain carries TRBV11-3 and TRBJ1-2, with D possibly TRBD1 on 6 matching bases. Between the trimmed V and J ends, which lost 4 bases and 4 bases, there was a span of 19 bases. This CDR3 region has 16 residues. Germline loops: CDR1 SGHNT, CDR2 YENEEA.

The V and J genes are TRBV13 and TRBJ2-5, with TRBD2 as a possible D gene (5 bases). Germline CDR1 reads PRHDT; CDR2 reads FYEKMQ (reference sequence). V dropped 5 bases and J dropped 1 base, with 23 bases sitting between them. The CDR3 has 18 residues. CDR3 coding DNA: TGTGCCAGCAGCCCAGCCCTTGCGGTGGGAGAGAGCCAAGAGACCCAGTACTTC. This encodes CASSPALAVGESQETQYF.

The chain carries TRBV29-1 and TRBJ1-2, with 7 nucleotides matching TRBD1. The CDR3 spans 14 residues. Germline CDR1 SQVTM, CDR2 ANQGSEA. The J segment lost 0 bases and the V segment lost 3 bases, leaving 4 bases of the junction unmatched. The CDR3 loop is CSVDIGTANYGYTF. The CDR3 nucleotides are TGCAGCGTTGATATTGGGACAGCTAACTATGGCTACACCTTC.

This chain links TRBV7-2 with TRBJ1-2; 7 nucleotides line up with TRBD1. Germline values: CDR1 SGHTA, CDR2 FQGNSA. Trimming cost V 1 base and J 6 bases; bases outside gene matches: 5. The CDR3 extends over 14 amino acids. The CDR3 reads CASSLEPGGHGYTF. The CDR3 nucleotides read TGTGCCAGCAGCTTAGAGCCAGGGGGGCATGGCTACACCTTC.

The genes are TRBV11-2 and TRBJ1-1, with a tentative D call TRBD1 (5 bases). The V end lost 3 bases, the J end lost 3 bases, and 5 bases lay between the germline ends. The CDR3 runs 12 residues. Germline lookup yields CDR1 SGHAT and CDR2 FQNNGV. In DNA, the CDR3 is TGTGCCAGCAGCTTCAGGGACACTGAAGCTTTCTTT. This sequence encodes CASSFRDTEAFF. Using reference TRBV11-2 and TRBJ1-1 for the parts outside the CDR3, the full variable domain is EAGVAQSPRYKIIEKRQSVAFWCNPISGHATLYWYQQILGQGPKLLIQFQNNGVVDDSQLPKDRFSAERLKGVDSTLKIQPAKLEDSAVYLCASSFRDTEAFFGQGTRLTVV.

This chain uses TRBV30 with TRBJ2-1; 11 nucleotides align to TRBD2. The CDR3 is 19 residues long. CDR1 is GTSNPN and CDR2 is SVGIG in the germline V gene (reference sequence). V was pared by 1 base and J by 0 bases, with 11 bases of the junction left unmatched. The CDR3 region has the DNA TGTGCCTGGAGTGGGCGGGGACTAGCGGCCTCCAGCTCCTACAATGAGCAGTTCTTC. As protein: CAWSGRGLAASSSYNEQFF.

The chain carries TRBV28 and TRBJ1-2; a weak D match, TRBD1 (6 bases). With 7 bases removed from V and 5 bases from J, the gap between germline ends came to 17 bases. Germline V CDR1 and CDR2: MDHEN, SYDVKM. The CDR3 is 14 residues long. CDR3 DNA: TGTGCCAGCACCGGGGGGCGGAGACCTTATGGCTACACCTTC. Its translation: CASTGGRRPYGYTF.

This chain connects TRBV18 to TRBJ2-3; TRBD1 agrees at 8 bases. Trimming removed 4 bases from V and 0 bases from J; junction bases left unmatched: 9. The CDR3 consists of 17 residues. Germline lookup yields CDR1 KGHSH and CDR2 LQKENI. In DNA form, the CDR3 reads TGTGCCAGCTCACAACTCGGACAGGGCGCTAGCACAGATACGCAGTATTTT. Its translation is CASSQLGQGASTDTQYF.

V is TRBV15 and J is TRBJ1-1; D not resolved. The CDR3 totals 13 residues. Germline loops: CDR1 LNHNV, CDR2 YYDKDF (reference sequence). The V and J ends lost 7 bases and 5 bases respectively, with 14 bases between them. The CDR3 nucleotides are TGTGCCACCATGTACAGTTCTTGGACTGAAGCTTTCTTT. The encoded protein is CATMYSSWTEAFF. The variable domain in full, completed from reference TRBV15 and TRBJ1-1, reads DAMVIQNPRYQVTQFGKPVTLSCSQTLNHNVMYWYQQKSSQAPKLLFHYYDKDFNNEADTPDNFQSRRPNTSFCFLDIRSPGLGDTAMYLCATMYSSWTEAFFGQGTRLTVV.

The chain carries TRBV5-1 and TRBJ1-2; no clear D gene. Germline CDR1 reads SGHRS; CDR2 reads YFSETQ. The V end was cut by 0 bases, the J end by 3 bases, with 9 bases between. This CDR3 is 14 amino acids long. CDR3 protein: CASSLEGDYYGYTF. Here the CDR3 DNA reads TGCGCCAGCAGCTTGGAAGGCGACTACTATGGCTACACCTTC.

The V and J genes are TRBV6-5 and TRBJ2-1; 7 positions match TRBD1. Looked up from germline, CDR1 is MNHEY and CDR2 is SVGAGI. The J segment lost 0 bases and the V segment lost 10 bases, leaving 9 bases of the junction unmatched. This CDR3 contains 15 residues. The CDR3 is CATTRGQSSYNEQFF. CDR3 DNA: TGTGCCACCACGAGGGGGCAAAGCTCCTACAATGAGCAGTTCTTC.

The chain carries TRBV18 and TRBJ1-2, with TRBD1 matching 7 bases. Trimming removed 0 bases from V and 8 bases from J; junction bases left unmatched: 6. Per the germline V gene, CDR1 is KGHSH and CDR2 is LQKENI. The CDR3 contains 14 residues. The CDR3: CASSPPFDRDGYTF. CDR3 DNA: TGTGCCAGCTCACCACCATTTGACAGGGACGGCTACACCTTC.

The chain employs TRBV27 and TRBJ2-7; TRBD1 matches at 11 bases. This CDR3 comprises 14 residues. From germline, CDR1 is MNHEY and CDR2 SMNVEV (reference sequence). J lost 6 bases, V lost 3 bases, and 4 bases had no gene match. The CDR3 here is CASSLGTGGSEQYF. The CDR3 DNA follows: TGTGCCAGCAGTTTGGGGACAGGGGGAAGCGAGCAGTACTTC.

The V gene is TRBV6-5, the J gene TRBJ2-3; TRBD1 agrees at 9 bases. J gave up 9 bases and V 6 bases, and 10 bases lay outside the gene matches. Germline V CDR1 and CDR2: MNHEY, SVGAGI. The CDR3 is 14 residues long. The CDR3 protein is CASSPQGQGPTQYF. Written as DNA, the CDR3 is TGTGCCAGCAGCCCCCAGGGACAGGGTCCAACGCAGTATTTT.

Here the CDR3 DNA reads TGTGCCAGCAGTAGGGGGGGGGCTACGTCACCCCTCCACTTT. It translates to CASSRGGATSPLHF. This chain uses TRBV27 with TRBJ1-6; tentative D call: TRBD1 (6 bases). The CDR3 covers 14 residues. V was trimmed by 5 bases and J by 10 bases, leaving 15 bases between them. Germline CDR1 MNHEY, CDR2 SMNVEV (reference sequence).

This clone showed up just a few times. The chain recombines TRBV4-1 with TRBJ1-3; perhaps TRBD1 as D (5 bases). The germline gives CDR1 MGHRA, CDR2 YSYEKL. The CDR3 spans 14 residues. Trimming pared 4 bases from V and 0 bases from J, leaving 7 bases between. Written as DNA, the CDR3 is TGCGCCAGCAGCCCGCAGGGCTCTGGAAACACCATATATTTT. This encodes CASSPQGSGNTIYF.

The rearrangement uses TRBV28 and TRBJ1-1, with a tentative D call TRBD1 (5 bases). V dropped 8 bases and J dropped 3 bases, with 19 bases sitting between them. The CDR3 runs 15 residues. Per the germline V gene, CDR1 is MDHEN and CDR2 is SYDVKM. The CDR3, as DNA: TGTGCCAGCCTCGGGGGGTATGGTTGGGACACTGAAGCTTTCTTT. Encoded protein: CASLGGYGWDTEAFF.

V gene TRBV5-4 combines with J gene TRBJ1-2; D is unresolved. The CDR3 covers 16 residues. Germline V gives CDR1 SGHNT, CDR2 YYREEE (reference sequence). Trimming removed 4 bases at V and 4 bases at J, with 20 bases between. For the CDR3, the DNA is TGTGCCAGCAGCGTGATCGGGAGCCAGCTATTCTATGGCTACACCTTC. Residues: CASSVIGSQLFYGYTF.

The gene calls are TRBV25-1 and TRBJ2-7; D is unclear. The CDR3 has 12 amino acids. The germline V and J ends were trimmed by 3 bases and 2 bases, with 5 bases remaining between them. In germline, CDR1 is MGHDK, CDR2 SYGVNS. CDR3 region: CASSESAYEQYF. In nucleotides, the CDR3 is TGTGCCAGCAGTGAGTCAGCCTACGAGCAGTACTTC.